This T cell receptor (beta chain) was recovered during a study of beta chain features in type 1 diabetes. V was clipped by 6 bases and J by 3 bases, with 17 bases between them. The CDR3 runs 15 residues. Germline CDR1 reads MNHNY; CDR2 reads SVGAGI (reference sequence). This clone was seen a few times. Every isolated RNA sample was fully reverse transcribed, so sequencing captured expressed TCRB transcripts. Some clones are missing from TCRdb's copy, which holds only in-frame ones; the method was immunoSEQ multiplex PCR. This sample has some 140,000 clones, with about a tenth found just once. The gene calls are TRBV6-6 and TRBJ1-2; D is possibly TRBD1 (5 bases). The sample comprised central memory CD4+ T cells from blood. The receptor comes from a man aged 18 to 30 in good health. CDR3 residues: CASRVDRDLYYGYTF. The CDR3 region has the DNA TGTGCCAGCAGAGTTGACCGGGACTTGTACTATGGCTACACCTTC.